A single sample is the source of the 27 T cell receptor beta chains below, sequenced in a study of post-analysis software for immune sequencing data. Built from TCR beta cDNA, the libraries had unique molecular identifiers in them. TCRdb fed the PCR reads into MiXCR, producing one record per CDR3 protein. The sample contains roughly 410,000 distinct CDR3 sequences, roughly 35% of which appear only once. Their antigens are not known. Findings and caveats of the study: Roughly five TRBV segments were more frequent in patients than controls; TRBV5-6, TRBV5-1 and TRBV20-1 belonged to this group.

Source material: blood. The receptors were sampled from a girl aged 5 to 17 with multiple sclerosis.

This clonotype showed up just a few times. The chain joins TRBV12-3 or TRBV12-4 to TRBJ1-1; TRBD1 might be the D (5 bases). This CDR3 contains 15 residues. Trimming pared 0 bases from V and 5 bases from J, leaving 13 bases between. The CDR3 DNA is TGTGCCAGCAGTTTAGCCGGGGACGTTGGGACTGAAGCTTTCTTT. Its protein product is CASSLAGDVGTEAFF.

CDR3 sequence (DNA): TGTGCCAGCAGTATACCGGGACAGCGATCAACGGCCTACACCTTC. Protein product: CASSIPGQRSTAYTF. V gene TRBV6-6 combines with J gene TRBJ1-2; 7 nucleotides align to TRBD1. The CDR3 is made up of 15 amino acids. CDR1 is MNHNY, CDR2 SVGAGI, per germline (reference sequence). V lost 5 bases to trimming and J lost 10 bases; unmatched junction nucleotides: 16.

This clonotype is a singleton in its sample. This sequence joins TRBV12-3 or TRBV12-4 and TRBJ1-4; D remains unclear. The CDR3 runs to 12 residues. V lost 1 base, J lost 12 bases, and 9 bases lay in between. CDR3 DNA sequence: TGTGCCAGCAGTTTAGTTGGGTTCGAACTGTTTTTT. It specifies CASSLVGFELFF.

The chain's CDR3 is CASSFWAGEQYF. The CDR3 DNA reads TGTGCCAGCAGTTTTTGGGCGGGGGAGCAGTACTTC. The chain carries TRBV7-2 and TRBJ2-7, with D maybe TRBD2 (6 bases). V was shortened by 6 bases and J by 7 bases, with 13 bases between the two germline ends. The CDR3 loop spans 12 amino acids. CDR1 SGHTA and CDR2 FQGNSA come from the germline V gene.

This rearrangement joins TRBV20-1 to TRBJ2-3; D is unresolved. This CDR3 region has 11 residues. Per the germline V gene, CDR1 is DFQATT and CDR2 is SNEGSKA (reference sequence). V was clipped by 5 bases and J by 4 bases, with 7 bases between them. The CDR3 region is CSALVSDTQYF. Written as DNA, the CDR3 is TGCAGTGCTCTGGTCTCAGATACGCAGTATTTT.

This clonotype has only one observation. A much larger clone is a single base away; this may be a read error. V and J are TRBV2 and TRBJ1-5; D remains unclear. Trimming left V 4 bases short and J 9 bases short, with 19 bases between. The CDR3 length is 15 residues. From germline, CDR1 is SNHLY and CDR2 FYNNEI. The CDR3 DNA follows: TGTGCCAGCAGTGGCGATGCGGAGGCAAAGGGGCCCCAGCATTTT. Translated, it gives CASSGDAEAKGPQHF. Using reference TRBV2 and TRBJ1-5 for the parts outside the CDR3, the full variable domain is EPEVTQTPSHQVTQMGQEVILRCVPISNHLYFYWYRQILGQKVEFLVSFYNNEISEKSEIFDDQFSVERPDGSNFTLKIRSTKLEDSAMYFCASSGDAEAKGPQHFGDGTRLSIL.

The chain is built from TRBV6-5 and TRBJ2-7, with unresolved D. The assigned J gene may be wrong: the sequence end matches TRBJ2-5 better. CDR3 length: 13 residues. CDR1 MNHEY and CDR2 SVGAGI come from the germline V gene. CDR3 sequence (DNA): TGTGCCAGCAGTTACAATAGGAAAGAGACCCAGTACTTC. As protein: CASSYNRKETQYF.

There are many counts of this clonotype. The CDR3 DNA is TGCGCCAGCAGCCACAACGGACTAGCGGTAACTTACGAGCAGTACTTC. It encodes CASSHNGLAVTYEQYF. This chain links TRBV4-1 with TRBJ2-7; 10 positions match TRBD2. Germline lookup yields CDR1 MGHRA and CDR2 YSYEKL. The CDR3 contains 16 residues. The V and J ends lost 3 bases and 4 bases, in that order; junction bases with no gene match: 9.

This clonotype appeared a few times. This rearrangement joins TRBV5-8 to TRBJ1-5; D ambiguous. The germline V and J ends were trimmed by 0 bases and 5 bases, with 9 bases remaining between them. The CDR3 length is 14 residues. The germline CDR1 and CDR2 sequences are SGHTS and YDEGEE. CDR3 sequence: CASSLGEYDQPQHF. The CDR3 region has the DNA TGTGCCAGCAGCTTGGGGGAATACGATCAGCCCCAGCATTTT. Combining the CDR3 with reference TRBV5-8 and TRBJ1-5 gives the whole variable domain EAGVTQSPTHLIKTRGQQATLRCSPISGHTSVYWYQQALGLGLQFLLWYDEGEERNRGNFPPRFSGRQFPNYSSELNVNALELEDSALYLCASSLGEYDQPQHFGDGTRLSIL.

This sequence joins TRBV7-8 and TRBJ2-3; D is ambiguous. The CDR3 extends over 15 amino acids. The V and J ends lost 6 bases and 1 base respectively, with 14 bases between them. Looked up from germline, CDR1 is SGHVS and CDR2 is FQNEAQ. CDR3 in amino acids: CASRWGRAGTDTQYF. CDR3 nucleotide sequence: TGTGCCAGCAGATGGGGTCGGGCAGGCACAGATACGCAGTATTTT.

The chain is built from TRBV27 and TRBJ2-1, with D perhaps assigned TRBD1 or TRBD2 (5 bases each). The CDR3 spans 13 residues. Trimming removed 4 bases at V and 13 bases at J, with 17 bases between. Germline V gene lookup returns CDR1 MNHEY and CDR2 SMNVEV (reference sequence). This chain's CDR3 is CASSSRGTPSQFF. Here the CDR3 DNA reads TGTGCCAGCAGTTCCCGGGGCACACCCAGCCAGTTCTTC.

The chain recombines TRBV7-3 with TRBJ2-1; TRBD1 matches 7 bases. Per germline, CDR1 SGHTA and CDR2 FQGTGA. V was clipped by 5 bases and J by 0 bases; unmatched bases: 10. CDR3 length equals 17 residues. CDR3 DNA sequence: TGTGCCAGCAGCCCGGGACAGACTGGTAGCTCCTACAATGAGCAGTTCTTC. Translation gives CASSPGQTGSSYNEQFF. Together with reference TRBV7-3 and TRBJ2-1, the CDR3 gives the full variable domain: GAGVSQTPSNKVTEKGKYVELRCDPISGHTALYWYRQSLGQGPEFLIYFQGTGAADDSGLPNDRFFAVRPEGSVSTLKIQRTERGDSAVYLCASSPGQTGSSYNEQFFGPGTRLTVL.

The chain is built from TRBV30 and TRBJ2-3; D perhaps matches TRBD2 (6 bases). V lost 2 bases to trimming and J lost 3 bases, with 9 bases between them. Germline V gene data show CDR1 as GTSNPN and CDR2 as SVGIG (reference sequence). The CDR3 consists of 13 residues. CDR3 loop: CAWSLRDTDTQYF. The CDR3 DNA sequence: TGTGCCTGGAGTTTGCGGGATACAGATACGCAGTATTTT.

Only a few counts were recorded for this clonotype. The chain carries TRBV12-3 or TRBV12-4 and TRBJ1-1, with D unclear. The CDR3 is made up of 15 amino acids. V gave up 1 base and J gave up 0 bases, with 9 bases separating them. The CDR3 here is CASSLDSYMNTEAFF. The CDR3 nucleotides are TGTGCCAGCAGTTTAGACAGTTACATGAACACTGAAGCTTTCTTT.

This sequence joins TRBV4-1 and TRBJ2-1; D is uncertain. V was clipped by 1 base and J by 6 bases, with 10 bases between them. The V gene's germline CDR1 is MGHRA and CDR2 YSYEKL. The CDR3 sequence is 14 residues long. The CDR3 DNA reads TGCGCCAGCAGCCAAGGATTCAGTGGCAATGAGCAGTTCTTC. Translation: CASSQGFSGNEQFF.

This clonotype came up many times. The CDR3 DNA follows: TGCAGCGTTCGGGCTCGTGAAGTCTACAATGAGCAGTTCTTC. Encoded protein: CSVRAREVYNEQFF. The chain joins TRBV29-1 to TRBJ2-1; D gene unclear. This CDR3 has 14 residues. CDR1 and CDR2 (germline): SQVTM, ANQGSEA. Deletions cut 5 bases from V and 3 bases from J, with 14 bases between.

Only a few counts were recorded for this clonotype. V is TRBV29-1 and J is TRBJ2-1, with TRBD1 matching over 9 bases. The junction had 13 bases not matched to a gene; V was cut back by 6 bases and J by 7 bases. From germline, CDR1 is SQVTM and CDR2 ANQGSEA. The CDR3 runs 15 residues. The CDR3 loop reads CSVGLTGGGRNEQFF. CDR3 bases: TGCAGCGTCGGACTGACAGGGGGAGGGAGGAATGAGCAGTTCTTC.

The rearrangement uses TRBV6-1 and TRBJ2-1, with D unresolved. Trimming shortened V by 8 bases and J by 0 bases, and 11 bases separated the two germline ends. This CDR3 region has 14 residues. Germline V gene data show CDR1 as MNHNS and CDR2 as SASEGT. The CDR3 reads CASLMGASYNEQFF. In nucleotides, the CDR3 is TGTGCCAGCTTGATGGGCGCCTCCTACAATGAGCAGTTCTTC.

This clonotype was observed a few times. The V and J genes are TRBV10-3 and TRBJ1-5; no reliable D call. The CDR3 runs 15 residues. With 0 bases removed from V and 6 bases from J, the gap between germline ends came to 12 bases. Looked up from germline, CDR1 is ENHRY and CDR2 is SYGVKD. The CDR3 loop is CAISESGGSGQPQHF. Written as DNA, the CDR3 is TGTGCCATCAGTGAGTCAGGAGGGAGCGGTCAGCCCCAGCATTTT.

This clonotype was observed a handful of times. The chain joins TRBV7-9 to TRBJ2-5; D is perhaps TRBD2 (6 bases). Near its end, the DNA agrees better with TRBJ2-7, so the J call may be wrong. Germline values: CDR1 SEHNR, CDR2 FQNEAQ (reference sequence). The CDR3 covers 15 residues. The CDR3 DNA reads as TGTGCCAGCAGCTGGAGATGGGACTCCGAGAGCGAGCAGTACTTC. It translates to CASSWRWDSESEQYF.

The V and J genes are TRBV5-1 and TRBJ1-5; D not resolved. Trimming took off 4 bases at V and 1 base at J, with 12 bases between the two ends. The CDR3 extends over 15 amino acids. The germline V gene encodes CDR1 SGHRS and CDR2 YFSETQ. The CDR3 sequence is CASSAAGESNQPQHF. CDR3 coding DNA: TGCGCCAGCAGCGCAGCAGGCGAAAGCAATCAGCCCCAGCATTTT. The whole variable domain, filled in from reference TRBV5-1 and TRBJ1-5, reads KAGVTQTPRYLIKTRGQQVTLSCSPISGHRSVSWYQQTPGQGLQFLFEYFSETQRNKGNFPGRFSGRQFSNSRSEMNVSTLELGDSALYLCASSAAGESNQPQHFGDGTRLSIL.

This clonotype was seen more than once but under ten times. The V gene is TRBV6-6, the J gene TRBJ2-7; D not resolved. The CDR3 consists of 12 residues. Germline V gene data show CDR1 as MNHNY and CDR2 as SVGAGI (reference sequence). V was pared by 3 bases and J by 4 bases, with 7 bases between. CDR3 region: CASSYAGYEQYF. CDR3 in DNA: TGTGCCAGCAGTTATGCTGGTTACGAGCAGTACTTC.

This sequence joins TRBV10-2 and TRBJ2-7; D not resolved. Germline V gives CDR1 WSHSY, CDR2 SAAADI. The V end was cut by 2 bases, the J end by 3 bases, with 8 bases between. This CDR3 is 13 amino acids long. CDR3 sequence reads: CASSERVSYEQYF. The CDR3 coding sequence is TGCGCCAGCAGTGAGAGGGTCAGCTACGAGCAGTACTTC.

V usage is TRBV5-1 and J usage is TRBJ1-2; TRBD1 might be the D (6 bases). CDR1 is SGHRS, CDR2 YFSETQ, per germline. V was shortened by 0 bases and J by 3 bases, with 12 bases between the two germline ends. The CDR3 has 15 amino acids. CDR3 region: CASSLGPGVDYGYTF. In DNA, the CDR3 is TGCGCCAGCAGCTTGGGGCCAGGGGTAGACTATGGCTACACCTTC.

The rearrangement links TRBV10-3 to TRBJ1-6, with 7 bases matching TRBD1. Germline V lookup: CDR1 ENHRY, CDR2 SYGVKD. The J segment lost 8 bases and the V segment lost 4 bases, leaving 17 bases of the junction unmatched. The CDR3 is 18 residues long. CDR3 sequence: CAISAGRGAYNEDSPLHF. Written as DNA, the CDR3 is TGTGCCATCAGTGCCGGCAGGGGGGCATATAATGAGGATTCACCCCTCCACTTT.

This clonotype was seen a single time. V usage is TRBV7-3 and J usage is TRBJ2-3; 8 bases agree with TRBD1. Trimming at V came to 4 bases and at J to 3 bases, leaving 3 bases not matched to a gene. Germline V gene sequence: CDR1 SGHTA, CDR2 FQGTGA. The CDR3 length is 14 residues. The CDR3 nucleotides read TGTGCCAGCAGCTCGACAGGGGAGACAGATACGCAGTATTTT. As protein: CASSSTGETDTQYF.

V gene TRBV4-1 combines with J gene TRBJ1-1; tentative D call: TRBD1 (6 bases). The CDR3 spans 15 residues. V was cut by 1 base and J by 10 bases, with 19 bases left in between. Per germline, CDR1 MGHRA and CDR2 YSYEKL. CDR3 amino acids: CASSQVPQGPGRAFF. CDR3 coding DNA: TGCGCCAGCAGCCAAGTTCCGCAGGGGCCTGGTCGAGCTTTCTTT.